This T cell receptor (beta chain) derives from a study of blood T cell repertoires in COVID-19. The wider study: Some COVID-19 samples were acute and others convalescent; all came from the United States, Italy and Spain. Sources were T cells, B-cell-depleted T cells, or PBMCs; the material itself was cDNA or gDNA.

TCRdb keeps only in-frame clones here, not all; method: immunoSEQ multiplex PCR. The table includes about 190,000 clones, roughly 80% detected once. V lost 2 bases and J lost 4, with 14 bases in between. CDR1 and CDR2 (germline): MDHEN, SYDVKM. The CDR3 is 15 residues long. The receptor was derived from a young woman with acute or convalescent COVID-19. This rearrangement joins TRBV28 to TRBJ1-2; perhaps TRBD1 as D (5 bases). Sequenced input: peripheral blood. The CDR3 loop reads CASSLTSGQGYGYTF. Written as DNA, the CDR3 is TGTGCCAGCAGTTTAACATCGGGTCAGGGCTATGGCTACACCTTC.